This T cell receptor (beta chain) was profiled in a study of T cells in Graves' hyperthyroidism and ophthalmopathy. Trimming left V 4 bases short and J 5 bases short, with 9 bases between. The CDR3 consists of 12 residues. CDR1 and CDR2 (germline): SGHKS, YYEKEE (reference sequence). This clonotype was recorded many times. TCR beta CDR3 regions were amplified from RNA. HTBI primers drove first-round RT-PCR of the TCR CDR3. TCRdb ran MiXCR on the multiplex PCR reads and lists one entry per CDR3 protein. The sample has about 290,000 distinct CDR3 sequences; roughly an eighth are singletons. V gene TRBV5-5 combines with J gene TRBJ2-5; D gene unclear. Sequenced: blood. The TCR originated in a woman aged 40 to 50 with Graves' hyperthyroidism. The CDR3 region has the DNA TGTGCCAGCAGCCGACGGGCGGAGACCCAGTACTTC. The encoded protein is CASSRRAETQYF. The variable domain in full, with the rest retrieved from reference TRBV5-5 and TRBJ2-5, is DAGVTQSPTHLIKTRGQQVTLRCSPISGHKSVSWYQQVLGQGPQFIFQYYEKEERGRGNFPDRFSARQFPNYSSELNVNALLLGDSALYLCASSRRAETQYFGPGTRLLVL.